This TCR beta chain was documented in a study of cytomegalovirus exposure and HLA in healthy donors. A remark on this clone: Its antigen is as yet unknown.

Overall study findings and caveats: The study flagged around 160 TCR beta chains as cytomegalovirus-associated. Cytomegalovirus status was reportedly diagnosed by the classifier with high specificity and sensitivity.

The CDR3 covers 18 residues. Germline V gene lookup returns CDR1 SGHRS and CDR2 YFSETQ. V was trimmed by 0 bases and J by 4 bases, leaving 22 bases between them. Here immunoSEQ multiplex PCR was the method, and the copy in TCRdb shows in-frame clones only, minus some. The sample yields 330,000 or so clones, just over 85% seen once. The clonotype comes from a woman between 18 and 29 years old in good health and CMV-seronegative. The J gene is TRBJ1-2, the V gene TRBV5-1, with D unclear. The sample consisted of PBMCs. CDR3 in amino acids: CASSLDPADPTTTYGYTF. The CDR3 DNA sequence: TGCGCCAGCAGCTTGGATCCCGCAGACCCTACCACTACCTATGGCTACACCTTC. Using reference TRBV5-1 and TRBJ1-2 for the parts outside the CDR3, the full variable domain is KAGVTQTPRYLIKTRGQQVTLSCSPISGHRSVSWYQQTPGQGLQFLFEYFSETQRNKGNFPGRFSGRQFSNSRSEMNVSTLELGDSALYLCASSLDPADPTTTYGYTFGSGTRLTVV.